This record concerns one TCR beta chain sequence. The CDR3 is 15 residues long. CDR1 and CDR2 from the germline V gene are LNHDA and SQIVND (reference sequence). V was clipped by 3 bases and J by 1 base, with 10 bases between them. This specimen comes from a study of cytomegalovirus exposure and HLA in healthy donors. Researchers ran the PCR with 60 Vbeta and 13 Jbeta primers. Clones were sequenced by immunoSEQ multiplex PCR, and TCRdb holds only the in-frame ones, with some missing. This table has around 100,000 clones, about 85% appearing once. This sequence originates from a female donor in good health and CMV-seropositive. Sequenced sample: PBMCs. The rearrangement joins TRBV19 to TRBJ1-5; no firm D call. CDR3: CASSMPTVSNQPQHF. CDR3 nucleotide sequence: TGTGCCAGTAGTATGCCTACAGTAAGCAATCAGCCCCAGCATTTT. The full variable domain, completed using reference TRBV19 and TRBJ1-5, is DGGITQSPKYLFRKEGQNVTLSCEQNLNHDAMYWYRQDPGQGLRLIYYSQIVNDFQKGDIAEGYSVSREKKESFPLTVTSAQKNPTAFYLCASSMPTVSNQPQHFGDGTRLSIL.